This T cell receptor beta chain appears in the sequencing data of a study of T-cell reconstitution after alpha-beta-depleted transplantation in children listed by TCRdb under 2016. Turning to the overall study: The study quantitatively tracked T-cell immune reconstitution after TCRalphabeta/CD19-depleted allogeneic hematopoietic cell transplantation in children using TCR repertoire profiling.

Broad study findings and their caveats: The frequencies of hyperexpanded clones fell over the following months, and after one year, T-cell counts and TCRbeta diversity were mostly attributed to newly produced T cells. Apparently early alphabetaT-cell count recovery about two months after transplant reportedly relied on only several hundred rapidly expanded clones derived from non-depleted graft cells. In some patients, the high TCRbeta diversity seen at day 60 was put down to recipient T cells and intrathymic progenitors that had survived conditioning.

The method behind the library was PCR. The listed sequencing device is Illumina HiSeq 2500. TCR libraries were prepared with molecular barcoding, using unique molecular identifiers to normalize TCRbeta repertoire quantification. The public reads were run again by TCRdb, first through fastp at Q25 and then through MiXCR, and only productive beta chains were kept. Identical CDR3 protein sequences are pooled into one entry, listed with their most common genes and DNA. The sample yields under 750,000 distinct CDR3 sequences; more than 20% were counted once. The top ten clones comprise roughly an eighth of the sample. This clonotype was observed a few times. Its antigen is not yet known. One base away there is no much larger clone; base qualities are not given. The treatment or condition label of this sample denotes: allogeneic hematopoietic cell transplantation with graft depleted of TCRalphabeta T cells and CD19 B cells. The transplant recipients were children given TCRalphabeta/CD19-depleted allogeneic hematopoietic cell grafts.

Measured from the cysteine to the phenylalanine, the CDR3 is 17 residues long. The kept DNA is CDR3 alone, 51 bases in frame from the first base. The germline V gene supplies CDR1 SGHAT and CDR2 FQNNGV. Compared with germline, V lacks 1 base and J lacks 6 bases; bases without a gene match: 9. The V gene is TRBV11-2 and the J gene is TRBJ2-3, with 11 bases matching TRBD1. Material: PBMCs, mostly from graft donor cells, obtained 360 days after TCRalphabeta/CD19-depleted stem cell transplant. The source of this sequence is a boy less than two years old who had a stem cell transplant for acute myeloid leukemia, so the T cells may come from the graft donor. In nucleotides, the sequence is TGTGCCAGCAGCTTAGGTGGGACAGGGGGTGTGCATGATACGCAGTATTTT. It specifies CASSLGGTGGVHDTQYF.